This T cell receptor (beta chain) derives from a study of tumor-infiltrating lymphocytes in primary liver carcinoma. Looking at the study overall: The patients included men and women who were aged 30 to 69 years.

To note about this clonotype: The target antigen is unknown.

V trimming: 9 bases; J trimming: 3 bases; junction bases outside the gene matches: 12. Germline loops: CDR1 MNHNY, CDR2 SVGAGI (reference sequence). The CDR3 covers 17 residues. TCR beta cDNA was made from 450 to 550 ng total RNA with a constant-region primer. Slightly modified ARM-PCR with three nested multiplex PCR rounds yielded TCR beta libraries. The study ran its first two PCR rounds for roughly 10 cycles each, using TRBV1-TRBV30 forward primers and a C-beta reverse primer. TCRdb re-derived calls from the multiplex PCR reads in MiXCR, one entry per CDR3 protein. The sample lists tens of thousands of distinct CDR3 sequences, roughly four fifths seen once, with 45% to 50% in the top ten. Findings and limits, study-wide: A significantly higher top-250-clone fraction was recorded for tumors than for blood (p = 0.039).

Starting material for RNA and DNA co-extraction consisted of roughly 20-34 mg of unsorted bulk tissue. The sampling covered five separate regions of each tumor. The sample consisted of liver tumor tissue from sampling region 3. Subset given: tumor region T3, left-lateral pole. This TCR was recovered from a man between 40 and 49 years old with primary liver carcinoma and hepatitis B virus infection. This chain joins TRBV6-6 and TRBJ2-3, with 13 bases fitting TRBD2. DNA for the CDR3: TGTGCCAGTAGACCCCCGACTAGCGGGGGGAGAACAGATACGCAGTATTTT. Its protein product is CASRPPTSGGRTDTQYF.